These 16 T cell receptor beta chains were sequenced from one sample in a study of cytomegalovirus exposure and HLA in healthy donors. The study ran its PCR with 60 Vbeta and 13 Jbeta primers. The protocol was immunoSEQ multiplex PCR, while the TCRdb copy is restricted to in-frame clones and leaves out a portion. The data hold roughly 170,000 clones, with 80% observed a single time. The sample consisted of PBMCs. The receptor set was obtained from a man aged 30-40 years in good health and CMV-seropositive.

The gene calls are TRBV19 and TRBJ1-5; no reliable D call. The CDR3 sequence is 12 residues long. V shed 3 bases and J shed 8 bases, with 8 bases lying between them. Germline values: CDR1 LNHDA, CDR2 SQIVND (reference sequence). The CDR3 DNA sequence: TGTGCCAGTAGTATGGCCGGGGAGCCCCAGCATTTT. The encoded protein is CASSMAGEPQHF.

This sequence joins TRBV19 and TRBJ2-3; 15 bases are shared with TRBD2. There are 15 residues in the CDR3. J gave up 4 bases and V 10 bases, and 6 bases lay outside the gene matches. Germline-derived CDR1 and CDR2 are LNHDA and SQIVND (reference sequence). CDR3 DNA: TGTGCCACCCGGACTAGCGGGGGGGCCGCAGATACGCAGTATTTT. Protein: CATRTSGGAADTQYF.

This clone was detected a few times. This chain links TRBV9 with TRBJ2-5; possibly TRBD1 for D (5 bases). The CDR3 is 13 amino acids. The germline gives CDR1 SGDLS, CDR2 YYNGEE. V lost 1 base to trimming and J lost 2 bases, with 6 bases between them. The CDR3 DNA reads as TGTGCCAGCAGCGTAAGGGGACAAGAGACCCAGTACTTC. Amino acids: CASSVRGQETQYF.

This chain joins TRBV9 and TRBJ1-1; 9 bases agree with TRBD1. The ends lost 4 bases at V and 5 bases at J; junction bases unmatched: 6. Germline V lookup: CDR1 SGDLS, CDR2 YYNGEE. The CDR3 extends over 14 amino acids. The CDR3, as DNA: TGTGCCAGCAGCACACAGGGGGCGCGGACTGAAGCTTTCTTT. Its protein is CASSTQGARTEAFF.

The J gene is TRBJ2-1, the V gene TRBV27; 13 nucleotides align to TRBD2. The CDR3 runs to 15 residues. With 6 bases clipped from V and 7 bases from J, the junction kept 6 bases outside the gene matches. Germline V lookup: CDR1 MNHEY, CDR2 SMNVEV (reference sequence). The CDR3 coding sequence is TGTGCCAGCAGGGACAGACTAGCGGGAGGAAATGAGCAGTTCTTC. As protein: CASRDRLAGGNEQFF.

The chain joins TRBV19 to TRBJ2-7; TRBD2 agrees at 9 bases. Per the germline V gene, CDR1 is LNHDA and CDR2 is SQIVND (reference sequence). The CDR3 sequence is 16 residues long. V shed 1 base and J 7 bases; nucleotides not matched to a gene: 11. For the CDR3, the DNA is TGTGCCAGTAGTATAGGGATACCTAGCGGGACGGGGGAGCAGTACTTC. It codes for CASSIGIPSGTGEQYF.

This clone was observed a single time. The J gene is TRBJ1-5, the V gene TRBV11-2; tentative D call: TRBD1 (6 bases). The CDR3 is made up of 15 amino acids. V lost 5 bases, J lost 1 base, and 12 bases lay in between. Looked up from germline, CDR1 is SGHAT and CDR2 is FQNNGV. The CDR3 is CASSADSLSNQPQHF. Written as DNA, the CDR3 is TGTGCCAGCAGCGCGGACAGCCTGAGCAATCAGCCCCAGCATTTT.

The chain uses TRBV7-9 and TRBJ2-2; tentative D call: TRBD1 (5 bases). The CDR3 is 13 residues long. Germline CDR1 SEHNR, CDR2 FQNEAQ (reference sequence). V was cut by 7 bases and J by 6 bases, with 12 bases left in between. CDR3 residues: CASTFEGAGELFF. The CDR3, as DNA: TGTGCCAGCACCTTTGAAGGGGCCGGGGAGCTGTTTTTT.

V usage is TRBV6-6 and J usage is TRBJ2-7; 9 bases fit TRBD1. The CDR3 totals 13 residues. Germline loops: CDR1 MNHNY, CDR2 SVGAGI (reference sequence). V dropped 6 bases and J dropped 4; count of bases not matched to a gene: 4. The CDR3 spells CASSHRGRYEQYF. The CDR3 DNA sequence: TGTGCCAGCAGCCACAGGGGGCGGTACGAGCAGTACTTC.

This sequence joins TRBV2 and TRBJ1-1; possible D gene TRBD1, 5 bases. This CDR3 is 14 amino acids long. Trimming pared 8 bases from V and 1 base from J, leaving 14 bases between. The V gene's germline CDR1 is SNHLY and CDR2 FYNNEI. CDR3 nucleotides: TGTGCCAGCGACCGAGAGACAGAGAACACTGAAGCTTTCTTT. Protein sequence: CASDRETENTEAFF.

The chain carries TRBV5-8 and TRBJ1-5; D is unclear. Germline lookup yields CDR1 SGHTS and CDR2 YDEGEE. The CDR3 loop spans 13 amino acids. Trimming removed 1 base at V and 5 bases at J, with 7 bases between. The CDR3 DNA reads TGTGCCAGCAGCTTGACACCCGATCAGCCCCAGCATTTT. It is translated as CASSLTPDQPQHF.

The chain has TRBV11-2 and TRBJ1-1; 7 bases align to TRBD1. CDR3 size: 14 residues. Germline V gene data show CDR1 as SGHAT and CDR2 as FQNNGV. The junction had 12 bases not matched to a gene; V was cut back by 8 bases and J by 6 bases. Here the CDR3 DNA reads TGTGCCAGCTATGGGGACAGTTGGGAAGCTGAAGCTTTCTTT. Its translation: CASYGDSWEAEAFF.

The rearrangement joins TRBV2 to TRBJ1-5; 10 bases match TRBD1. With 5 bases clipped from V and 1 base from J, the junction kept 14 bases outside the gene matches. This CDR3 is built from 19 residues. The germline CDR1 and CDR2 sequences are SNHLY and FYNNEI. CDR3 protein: CASSRDRGARSSSNQPQHF. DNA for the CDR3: TGTGCCAGCAGTAGGGACAGGGGCGCACGGTCGAGCAGCAATCAGCCCCAGCATTTT.

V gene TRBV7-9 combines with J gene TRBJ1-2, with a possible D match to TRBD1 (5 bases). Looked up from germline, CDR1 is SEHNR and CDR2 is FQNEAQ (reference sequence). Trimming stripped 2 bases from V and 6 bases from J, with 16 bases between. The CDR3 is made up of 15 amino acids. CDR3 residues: CASSLPDSLKHGYTF. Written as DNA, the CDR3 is TGTGCCAGCAGCTTACCTGACAGTTTAAAGCATGGCTACACCTTC.

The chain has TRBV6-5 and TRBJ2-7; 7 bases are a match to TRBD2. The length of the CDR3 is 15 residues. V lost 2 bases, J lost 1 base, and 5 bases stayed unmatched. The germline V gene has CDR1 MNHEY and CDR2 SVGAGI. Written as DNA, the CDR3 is TGTGCCAGCAGTTACGCTTCTAGCGGTTCCTACGAGCAGTACTTC. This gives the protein CASSYASSGSYEQYF.

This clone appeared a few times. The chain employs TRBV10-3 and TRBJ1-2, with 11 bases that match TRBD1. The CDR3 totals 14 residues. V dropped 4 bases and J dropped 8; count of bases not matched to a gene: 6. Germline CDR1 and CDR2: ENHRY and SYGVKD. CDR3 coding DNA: TGTGCCATCAGTGTGGGACAGGGGGTTGACGGCTACACCTTC. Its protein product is CAISVGQGVDGYTF.